This entry concerns a single TCR beta chain. This sample was included in a study of blood T cell repertoires in COVID-19. On the study more broadly: Sources were T cells, B-cell-depleted T cells, or PBMCs; the material itself was cDNA or gDNA.

V lost 4 bases and J 3 bases, leaving 16 bases between the germline ends. The CDR3 runs 15 residues. Germline lookup yields CDR1 MNHEY and CDR2 SVGEGT. Clones were sequenced by immunoSEQ multiplex PCR, and TCRdb holds only the in-frame ones, with some missing. The sample includes 250,000 to 350,000 clones, 87% seen only once; the top ten take approximately 2%. The source of this sequence is a young man with active or convalescent COVID-19. This chain connects TRBV6-2 or TRBV6-3 to TRBJ2-7; D is undetermined. The source material was peripheral blood. The CDR3 loop reads CASSSSGSSLYEQYF. The CDR3 bases are TGTGCCAGCAGTTCTTCCGGGTCCTCTCTCTACGAGCAGTACTTC.